This T cell receptor (beta chain) originates from a study of T-cell memory formation after mild COVID-19. Broader study findings: Chiefly within CM and EM were the contracting CD4+ clones; CD8+ ones were within EMRA.

Trimming took off 4 bases at V and 8 bases at J, with 15 bases between the two ends. The CDR3 spans 14 residues. TCRdb called the 5' RACE reads again in MiXCR, with one record for every CDR3 protein. The data show around 400,000 distinct CDR3 sequences, around 24% seen once. This clonotype was seen a handful of times. Its antigen is not identified. The TCR was taken from an adult woman who had mild COVID-19 (a few samples of this study predate the infection). Cell type and time point are not known. This chain joins TRBV12-3 or TRBV12-4 and TRBJ2-1; tentative D call: TRBD1 (6 bases). Sequenced material: PBMCs or a T cell subset sorted from them (not recorded which). The CDR3: CASSSTYRVDEQFF. The CDR3 coding sequence is TGTGCCAGCAGTTCAACCTACAGGGTCGATGAGCAGTTCTTC.